The next 22 T cell receptor beta chains were all read from a single sample in a study of OX40 agonist ivuxolimab in advanced cancers. The method was immunoSEQ multiplex PCR; TCRdb's version includes in-frame clones alone and lacks a portion of them. The sample yields about 59,000 clones, 92% seen once. Sequenced material: CD4+ or CD8+ T cells sorted from blood, taken in a trial of the OX40 agonist ivuxolimab. All receptors derive from an adult with an advanced solid tumor such as melanoma, head and neck, liver or kidney cancer.

The CDR3 loop reads CASSELRGGSNQPQHF. CDR3 coding DNA: TGTGCCAGCAGTGAATTGCGTGGCGGTAGCAATCAGCCCCAGCATTTT. This chain joins TRBV6-1 and TRBJ1-5, with D unresolved. CDR3 length: 16 residues. Per the germline V gene, CDR1 is MNHNS and CDR2 is SASEGT. The germline V and J ends were trimmed by 2 bases and 0 bases, with 11 bases remaining between them.

The gene calls are TRBV7-9 and TRBJ1-1, with unresolved D. V shed 1 base and J shed 7 bases, with 7 bases lying between them. CDR1 is SEHNR and CDR2 is FQNEAQ in the germline V gene (reference sequence). The CDR3 has 12 residues. For the CDR3, the DNA is TGTGCCAGCAGCTTAGATAGGGTTGAAGCTTTCTTT. The encoded protein is CASSLDRVEAFF.

This sequence joins TRBV9 and TRBJ2-1, with D possibly TRBD1 on 5 matching bases. V was trimmed by 0 bases and J by 6 bases, leaving 10 bases between them. This CDR3 region has 14 residues. Germline V gives CDR1 SGDLS, CDR2 YYNGEE. CDR3 in amino acids: CASSVGGRANEQFF. In DNA form, the CDR3 reads TGTGCCAGCAGCGTAGGTGGCAGGGCCAATGAGCAGTTCTTC.

The genes are TRBV28 and TRBJ2-1, with D uncertain. This CDR3 is 14 amino acids long. Germline V gene data show CDR1 as MDHEN and CDR2 as SYDVKM. The V and J ends lost 3 bases and 2 bases respectively, with 8 bases between them. For the CDR3, the DNA is TGTGCCAGCAGTTTGCGGCTTACCTACAATGAGCAGTTCTTC. As protein: CASSLRLTYNEQFF.

The chain carries TRBV2 and TRBJ1-6; D call uncertain. Trimming cost V 6 bases and J 11 bases, with 14 bases left between them. Germline values: CDR1 SNHLY, CDR2 FYNNEI. This CDR3 has 13 amino acids. The CDR3 spells CASSWTINAPLHF. CDR3 DNA sequence: TGTGCCAGCAGCTGGACCATAAATGCACCCCTCCACTTT.

The genes are TRBV9 and TRBJ2-5, with D possibly matching TRBD2 (6 bases). The CDR3 totals 15 residues. The V and J ends lost 5 bases and 2 bases respectively, with 16 bases between them. Germline assignment: CDR1 SGDLS and CDR2 YYNGEE. CDR3 bases: TGTGCCAGCAGTGAGGGCGGCGGGATTCAAGAGACCCAGTACTTC. It yields the protein CASSEGGGIQETQYF.

This chain connects TRBV9 to TRBJ1-1; no firm D call. CDR1 is SGDLS and CDR2 is YYNGEE in the germline V gene. There are 11 residues in the CDR3. V dropped 3 bases and J dropped 5 bases, with 5 bases sitting between them. The CDR3 sequence is CASSAQTEAFF. Written as DNA, the CDR3 is TGTGCCAGCAGCGCCCAGACTGAAGCTTTCTTT.

This chain connects TRBV6-5 to TRBJ2-3; TRBD2 matches at 12 bases. Per germline, CDR1 MNHEY and CDR2 SVGAGI. The J segment lost 6 bases and the V segment lost 4 bases, leaving 8 bases of the junction unmatched. The CDR3 covers 16 residues. The CDR3 reads CASSFSSGGGRDTQYF. In DNA form, the CDR3 reads TGTGCCAGCAGTTTCTCTAGCGGGGGGGGCCGGGATACGCAGTATTTT.

The sample holds one count of this clone. The V and J genes are TRBV4-3 and TRBJ1-2; weak D call: TRBD1 (5 bases). Trimming cost V 1 base and J 1 base, with 10 bases left between them. The CDR3 sequence is 15 residues long. Germline V gene sequence: CDR1 LGHNA, CDR2 YSLEER. CDR3: CASSQGVGGNYGYTF. In DNA, the CDR3 is TGCGCCAGCAGCCAAGGAGTTGGGGGTAACTATGGCTACACCTTC.

The chain employs TRBV4-3 and TRBJ2-1; D tentatively fits TRBD1 or TRBD2 (5 bases each). Trimming cost V 0 bases and J 15 bases, with 18 bases left between them. The germline gives CDR1 LGHNA, CDR2 YSLEER. The length of the CDR3 is 14 residues. CDR3 in amino acids: CASSQDNTGTVRFF. The CDR3, as DNA: TGCGCCAGCAGCCAAGATAATACGGGGACCGTACGGTTCTTC.

The J gene is TRBJ2-1, the V gene TRBV11-2, with 7 bases fitting TRBD2. Germline V gene lookup returns CDR1 SGHAT and CDR2 FQNNGV. V gave up 1 base and J gave up 8 bases; unmatched junction bases: 5. The CDR3 contains 14 residues. CDR3 sequence reads: CASSLVAGVDEQFF. The CDR3 nucleotides read TGTGCCAGCAGCTTAGTTGCGGGAGTGGATGAGCAGTTCTTC. Using reference TRBV11-2 and TRBJ2-1 for the parts outside the CDR3, the full variable domain is EAGVAQSPRYKIIEKRQSVAFWCNPISGHATLYWYQQILGQGPKLLIQFQNNGVVDDSQLPKDRFSAERLKGVDSTLKIQPAKLEDSAVYLCASSLVAGVDEQFFGPGTRLTVL.

V and J are TRBV5-4 and TRBJ1-1; D call uncertain. V gave up 2 bases and J gave up 0 bases, with 8 bases separating them. The CDR3 length is 14 residues. Per germline, CDR1 SGHNT and CDR2 YYREEE (reference sequence). CDR3 sequence: CASSFGLMNTEAFF. DNA of the CDR3: TGTGCCAGCAGCTTCGGGTTAATGAACACTGAAGCTTTCTTT.

The count of this clone is one. The CDR3 sequence: CAWGEPGGSEYGYTF. The CDR3 nucleotides read TGTGCCTGGGGGGAGCCAGGGGGGAGTGAGTATGGCTACACCTTC. V usage is TRBV30 and J usage is TRBJ1-2, with 7 bases matching TRBD1. This CDR3 has 15 amino acids. V gave up 5 bases and J gave up 5 bases; unmatched junction bases: 14. Germline CDR1 GTSNPN, CDR2 SVGIG (reference sequence). The full variable domain, in which reference TRBV30 and TRBJ1-2 provide the parts outside the CDR3, is SQTIHQWPATLVQPVGSPLSLECTVEGTSNPNLYWYRQAAGRGLQLLFYSVGIGQISSEVPQNLSASRPQDRQFILSSKKLLLSDSGFYLCAWGEPGGSEYGYTFGSGTRLTVV.

The rearrangement joins TRBV30 to TRBJ2-3; TRBD2 agrees at 9 bases. The CDR3 extends over 16 amino acids. The J segment lost 0 bases and the V segment lost 3 bases, leaving 7 bases of the junction unmatched. Germline assignment: CDR1 GTSNPN and CDR2 SVGIG (reference sequence). The CDR3 region is CAWRDGLAPSTDTQYF. The DNA of the CDR3 is TGTGCCTGGAGGGACGGACTAGCGCCTAGCACAGATACGCAGTATTTT.

The J gene is TRBJ2-2, the V gene TRBV11-1, with TRBD2 matching 8 bases. Germline CDR1 SGHAT, CDR2 FQDESV (reference sequence). Germline trimming cut 3 bases from V and 4 bases from J; bases unmatched to any gene: 4. This CDR3 spans 15 amino acids. CDR3 nucleotides: TGTGCCAGCAGCTTTACCGGGACTAGCACCGGGGAGCTGTTTTTT. Protein product: CASSFTGTSTGELFF.

The V gene is TRBV6-5, the J gene TRBJ2-1; tentative D call: TRBD1 (5 bases). This CDR3 region has 16 residues. V lost 0 bases to trimming and J lost 9 bases, with 18 bases between them. Per germline, CDR1 MNHEY and CDR2 SVGAGI. DNA for the CDR3: TGTGCCAGCAGTTACTCGACTGCAGGGTTTTTTGGTGAGCAGTTCTTC. This codes for CASSYSTAGFFGEQFF.

The chain joins TRBV28 to TRBJ1-5; D is uncertain. Germline CDR1 reads MDHEN; CDR2 reads SYDVKM. Trimming pared 5 bases from V and 0 bases from J, leaving 5 bases between. The CDR3 is made up of 13 amino acids. The CDR3 region is CASSMISNQPQHF. CDR3 in DNA: TGTGCCAGCAGTATGATTAGCAATCAGCCCCAGCATTTT.

This clone was observed a single time. The chain uses TRBV6-5 and TRBJ2-3; unclear D gene. Germline V gives CDR1 MNHEY, CDR2 SVGAGI. The CDR3 runs 13 residues. Trimming pared 6 bases from V and 1 base from J, leaving 8 bases between. The CDR3 nucleotides read TGTGCCAGCAGCCCTCTTGGCACAGATACGCAGTATTTT. Amino acid sequence: CASSPLGTDTQYF.

The chain carries TRBV4-2 and TRBJ1-2; no clear D gene. Germline CDR1 LGHNA, CDR2 YNFKEQ. V shed 0 bases and J shed 4 bases, with 9 bases lying between them. The length of the CDR3 is 14 residues. CDR3 amino acids: CASSQEASGYGYTF. The CDR3 DNA sequence: TGTGCCAGCAGCCAAGAAGCCAGCGGCTATGGCTACACCTTC.

The sample holds one count of this clone. The chain recombines TRBV5-1 with TRBJ2-1; weak D call: TRBD2 (5 bases). V was cut by 2 bases and J by 6 bases, with 12 bases left in between. The V gene's germline CDR1 is SGHRS and CDR2 YFSETQ. CDR3 length: 14 amino acids. CDR3 loop: CASSFISAPNEQFF. The CDR3 bases are TGCGCCAGCAGCTTTATTAGCGCCCCCAATGAGCAGTTCTTC.

This clone was found a few times. J is TRBJ2-1 and V is TRBV15; D gene ambiguous. Trimming stripped 0 bases from V and 7 bases from J, with 1 base between. This CDR3 is 11 amino acids long. Germline CDR1 is LNHNV and CDR2 is YYDKDF (reference sequence). The CDR3 loop reads CATSRDNEQFF. The CDR3 DNA is TGTGCCACCAGCAGAGATAATGAGCAGTTCTTC.

This sequence joins TRBV10-3 and TRBJ1-1; unclear D gene. There are 13 residues in the CDR3. V was pared by 2 bases and J by 3 bases, with 7 bases between. The germline CDR1 and CDR2 sequences are ENHRY and SYGVKD. The CDR3 spells CAISEPAYTEAFF. Here the CDR3 DNA reads TGTGCCATCAGTGAGCCGGCCTACACTGAAGCTTTCTTT.